This T cell receptor beta chain is drawn from a study of CD8 T cells in ankylosing spondylitis. Study-wide results and limits: Earlier studies detected some motif variants in reactive arthritis synovial fluid and blood. Matched ankylosing spondylitis synovial fluid reportedly showed significant enrichment of disease-linked clones. Among TCR beta sequences, a motif of several highly homologous variants appeared characteristic of ankylosing spondylitis blood.

This clonotype was seen once. The antigen remains unidentified. Scientists made TCR beta libraries using quantitative 5'-RACE with molecular barcodes. TCRdb processed the 5' RACE reads anew with MiXCR; each CDR3 protein has one entry. The table shows about 100,000 distinct CDR3 sequences, with almost 8.5% occurring only once. In germline, CDR1 is DFQATT, CDR2 SNEGSKA (reference sequence). The CDR3 loop spans 16 amino acids. V lost 0 bases, J lost 6 bases, and 8 bases stayed unmatched. Sequencing input: blood, either unsorted or a sorted T cell fraction (not recorded which). The V call is TRBV20-1, the J call TRBJ1-5; 10 bases agree with TRBD1. This TCR was recovered from a male donor with ankylosing spondylitis or in good health (not recorded which). The CDR3 sequence is CSARDPTGGQGQPQHF. The CDR3 DNA reads TGCAGTGCTAGAGACCCGACAGGGGGCCAGGGTCAGCCCCAGCATTTT.